The TCR beta chain under discussion was sequenced for a study of T cells after yellow fever vaccination. Template switching with 5'RACE generated the TCR cDNA and added a universal primer site and UMIs. TCRdb reprocessed the 5' RACE reads via MiXCR and lists one record per CDR3 protein. The sample carries more than 25,000 distinct CDR3 sequences, under 5.5% recorded once. This clonotype was seen ten or more times. One junction end does not reproduce the germline sequence, and a read error may be involved. This CDR3 region has 12 residues. The germline V gene encodes CDR1 SGHTA and CDR2 FQGNSA. General study points: Contamination of FACS-sorted repertoires by abundant clonotypes from the bulk population could occur.

Source: PBMCs, either bulk or a sorted T-cell subset (CD4+, CD8+, memory, or dextramer-sorted; not recorded which), taken 15 days after the yellow fever booster vaccination. The chain couples TRBV7-2 to TRBJ2-5; 9 nucleotides align to TRBD2. The TCR was taken from a man aged 25 to 40 who received the YFV17D yellow fever vaccine. CDR3 DNA: TGTGCCAGCAGCCCGTCCACCGGGACTAGCCGCTTC. Its translation: CASSPSTGTSRF.